This T cell receptor (beta chain) was found in a study of breast tumors, draining lymph nodes, adjacent tissues. A remark on this clonotype: Its antigen is undetermined.

TCRdb reprocessed the multiplex PCR reads with MiXCR, giving one entry per CDR3 protein. The sample shows 15,000 to 17,000 distinct CDR3 sequences, around 49% of them seen only once. CDR3 size: 13 residues. The ends were cut back, 8 bases at V and 0 bases at J, with 11 bases in the middle. Germline values: CDR1 SEHNR, CDR2 FQNEAQ (reference sequence). Whole-study findings and limits: Compared with lymph nodes, tumors were less diverse; compared with nontumor tissue, more.

The chain has TRBV7-9 and TRBJ2-7, with a tentative D call TRBD1 (5 bases). The clonotype was recovered from a female donor with breast cancer. Some clones in this sample may be carry-over from other donors' samples. Sequenced material: tumor-adjacent breast tissue. In nucleotides, the CDR3 is TGTGCCAGCGGGCAACAGGACTCCTACGAGCAGTACTTC. Translation gives CASGQQDSYEQYF.